The 20 T cell receptor beta chains given below trace back to one sample, sequenced in a study of T cells in tuberculosis. The data were produced by immunoSEQ multiplex PCR, yet TCRdb's version contains in-frame clones alone and is incomplete. The sample has 30,000 or so clones, nearly 97% seen once. Sequencing used PBMCs. These receptors originate from a donor under 30 with latent tuberculosis or without tuberculosis infection.

This clone came up once. The chain carries TRBV7-6 and TRBJ1-5; tentative D call: TRBD1 (5 bases). V shed 4 bases and J shed 2 bases, with 24 bases lying between them. This CDR3 has 19 residues. CDR1 and CDR2 from the germline V gene are SGHVS and FNYEAQ. DNA for the CDR3: TGTGCCAGCAGCTCGGACGAAAGGACACAAATTGGGGGCAATCAGCCCCAGCATTTT. As protein: CASSSDERTQIGGNQPQHF.

The chain couples TRBV19 to TRBJ2-7, with TRBD1 matching 10 bases. Germline assignment: CDR1 LNHDA and CDR2 SQIVND (reference sequence). The CDR3 is 17 residues long. Losses at the gene ends were 2 bases for V and 4 bases for J; bases not matched to a gene: 11. CDR3: CASSISSPRQGAYEQYF. The CDR3 DNA is TGTGCCAGTAGTATATCGTCGCCGCGACAGGGGGCTTACGAGCAGTACTTC.

V usage is TRBV6-5 and J usage is TRBJ2-7; D may be TRBD1 (5 bases). The CDR3 spans 12 residues. The ends were cut back, 2 bases at V and 3 bases at J, with 5 bases in the middle. Germline V gene sequence: CDR1 MNHEY, CDR2 SVGAGI. CDR3 bases: TGTGCCAGCAGTTACCAGGGCTACGAGCAGTACTTC. Amino acids: CASSYQGYEQYF.

The chain employs TRBV6-5 and TRBJ1-1; TRBD1 agrees at 7 bases. The CDR3 sequence is 16 residues long. CDR1 and CDR2 (germline): MNHEY, SVGAGI. V shed 4 bases and J 5 bases; nucleotides not matched to a gene: 13. Here the CDR3 reads CASSSLYWPTGTEAFF. The CDR3 bases are TGTGCCAGCAGTTCCCTATACTGGCCGACAGGGACTGAAGCTTTCTTT.

The chain has TRBV27 and TRBJ2-7, with TRBD2 matching 11 bases. CDR1 and CDR2 from the germline V gene are MNHEY and SMNVEV (reference sequence). Trimming cost V 5 bases and J 4 bases; bases outside gene matches: 7. The CDR3 has 15 residues. The CDR3, as DNA: TGTGCCAGCAGTGCCGCGGGACTAGCGGTATACGAGCAGTACTTC. This sequence encodes CASSAAGLAVYEQYF.

This chain links TRBV5-6 with TRBJ2-3, with D perhaps TRBD1 (6 bases). The CDR3 sequence is 13 residues long. Germline V CDR1 and CDR2: SGHDT, YYEEEE. Trimming cost V 5 bases and J 5 bases, with 12 bases left between them. This chain's CDR3 is CASSTGSLDTQYF. The CDR3 DNA reads as TGTGCCAGCAGTACAGGGAGTTTAGATACGCAGTATTTT.

The chain employs TRBV27 and TRBJ1-4, with D perhaps TRBD1 (6 bases). The CDR3 has 20 amino acids. Per the germline V gene, CDR1 is MNHEY and CDR2 is SMNVEV (reference sequence). V lost 3 bases, J lost 9 bases, and 32 bases lay in between. In nucleotides, the CDR3 is TGTGCCAGCAGTTTTGTCGGACAGCTGAATGAAAAGAAGTCGTTCAAAAAACTGTTTTTT. Protein: CASSFVGQLNEKKSFKKLFF.

This chain links TRBV7-3 with TRBJ2-5; D gene unclear. Germline loops: CDR1 SGHTA, CDR2 FQGTGA. The CDR3 extends over 13 amino acids. Trimming removed 2 bases from V and 1 base from J, with 5 bases in between. CDR3 DNA: TGTGCCAGCAGCTTATCGGGCCAAGAGACCCAGTACTTC. The encoded protein is CASSLSGQETQYF. Supplemented by reference TRBV7-3 and TRBJ2-5, the full variable domain reads GAGVSQTPSNKVTEKGKYVELRCDPISGHTALYWYRQSLGQGPEFLIYFQGTGAADDSGLPNDRFFAVRPEGSVSTLKIQRTERGDSAVYLCASSLSGQETQYFGPGTRLLVL.

V gene TRBV5-1 combines with J gene TRBJ2-2; 8 bases agree with TRBD2. Trimming took 5 bases from V and 6 from J; bases not matched to a gene: 6. There are 14 residues in the CDR3. Germline CDR1 and CDR2: SGHRS and YFSETQ. CDR3 loop: CASRKGLVPGELFF. In nucleotides, the CDR3 is TGCGCCAGCAGAAAGGGACTAGTCCCCGGGGAGCTGTTTTTT.

This rearrangement joins TRBV2 to TRBJ2-2; 7 bases are a match to TRBD1. The CDR3 runs 15 residues. The germline V gene encodes CDR1 SNHLY and CDR2 FYNNEI. The ends lost 7 bases at V and 0 bases at J; junction bases unmatched: 5. In DNA, the CDR3 is TGTGCCAGCACCAGACAGGGATCGAACACCGGGGAGCTGTTTTTT. Translating it yields CASTRQGSNTGELFF.

The J gene is TRBJ2-1, the V gene TRBV6-5; weak D call: TRBD1 (5 bases). This CDR3 spans 15 amino acids. V was clipped by 0 bases and J by 8 bases, with 14 bases between them. The germline V gene encodes CDR1 MNHEY and CDR2 SVGAGI. This chain's CDR3 is CASSYSGALQDEQFF. The CDR3 DNA sequence: TGTGCCAGCAGTTACTCAGGGGCGCTTCAAGATGAGCAGTTCTTC.

The chain carries TRBV9 and TRBJ2-3, with 7 bases aligning to TRBD2. V dropped 3 bases and J dropped 2; count of bases not matched to a gene: 6. The germline V gene has CDR1 SGDLS and CDR2 YYNGEE. The CDR3 has 15 amino acids. CDR3 nucleotides: TGTGCCAGCAGCGCCTTTCGGGACTACACAGATACGCAGTATTTT. This encodes CASSAFRDYTDTQYF.

V is TRBV6-5 and J is TRBJ1-4; 8 nucleotides line up with TRBD1. CDR1 and CDR2 (germline): MNHEY, SVGAGI. V lost 6 bases, J lost 7 bases, and 10 bases stayed unmatched. The CDR3 runs 15 residues. The CDR3: CASRSLTGAAEKLFF. The CDR3 DNA follows: TGTGCCAGCAGAAGCTTGACAGGGGCGGCTGAAAAACTGTTTTTT.

The V and J genes are TRBV11-2 and TRBJ2-3; 12 bases are shared with TRBD2. V shed 2 bases and J 5 bases; nucleotides not matched to a gene: 8. Germline CDR1 and CDR2: SGHAT and FQNNGV. This CDR3 spans 17 amino acids. The CDR3, as DNA: TGTGCCAGCAGCTTATATGCTAGCGGGGGGGGAATAGATACGCAGTATTTT. This gives the protein CASSLYASGGGIDTQYF.

The V gene is TRBV7-8, the J gene TRBJ2-7; D gene uncertain. CDR3 length: 15 amino acids. V was clipped by 5 bases and J by 2 bases, with 16 bases between them. CDR1 is SGHVS and CDR2 is FQNEAQ in the germline V gene. Written as DNA, the CDR3 is TGTGCCAGCAGCCCTAGGCGTCTGACCCCCTACGAGCAGTACTTC. Translated: CASSPRRLTPYEQYF.

This chain uses TRBV10-2 with TRBJ2-7, with D possibly TRBD2 on 5 matching bases. Trimming took 4 bases from V and 6 from J, leaving 13 bases between them. The CDR3 loop spans 13 amino acids. Germline assignment: CDR1 WSHSY and CDR2 SAAADI. CDR3 nucleotide sequence: TGCGCCAGCAGTGGTGAAGGGAGAAGCGAGCAGTACTTC. Translation gives CASSGEGRSEQYF.

The chain has TRBV12-5 and TRBJ2-1, with TRBD2 matching over 10 bases. CDR1 and CDR2 from the germline V gene are LGHNT and FRNRAP. V lost 8 bases and J lost 4; bases outside the gene matches: 5. The CDR3 is 14 residues long. This CDR3 reads CASRSGGPYNEQFF. CDR3 sequence (DNA): TGTGCTAGTCGTAGCGGGGGGCCGTACAATGAGCAGTTCTTC.

This clone was found once. V usage is TRBV6-1 and J usage is TRBJ1-2; D may be TRBD1 (6 bases). Germline loops: CDR1 MNHNS, CDR2 SASEGT. Trimming took off 7 bases at V and 0 bases at J, with 6 bases between the two ends. This CDR3 spans 12 amino acids. CDR3 nucleotide sequence: TGTGCCAGCAACAGGGCTAACTATGGCTACACCTTC. Translation gives CASNRANYGYTF.

This sequence joins TRBV30 and TRBJ1-1; 7 bases line up with TRBD1. This CDR3 is built from 14 residues. CDR1 and CDR2 (germline): GTSNPN, SVGIG (reference sequence). J was trimmed by 9 bases and V by 1 base; bases with no gene match: 11. The CDR3, as DNA: TGTGCCTGGAGTGGACGCCCCAGGACAGGCAAAGCTTTCTTT. Translated, it gives CAWSGRPRTGKAFF.

This clone was seen a single time. The chain has TRBV25-1 and TRBJ1-3; perhaps TRBD1 as D (5 bases). Germline CDR1 MGHDK, CDR2 SYGVNS. V dropped 7 bases and J dropped 9 bases, with 19 bases sitting between them. The CDR3 totals 14 residues. The CDR3 sequence: CASTPNDYRPTIYF. The CDR3 region has the DNA TGTGCCAGCACCCCAAATGATTACAGGCCCACCATATATTTT.